This T cell receptor beta chain was identified in a study of cytomegalovirus exposure and HLA in healthy donors. Study as a whole: The 90 to 150 validation repertoires were produced on the same platform as the 670 or so repertoires of the first cohort. This was reported in a later analysis.

The study, taken as a whole, reports: The study recorded 150 to 200 TCR beta chains that were cytomegalovirus-associated. The dataset shows that most TCR sequences were rare, while some public TCRs occurred in many donors.

Details on this clone: Its cognate antigen is unknown.

Germline lookup yields CDR1 LNHDA and CDR2 SQIVND (reference sequence). CDR3 length: 13 amino acids. The V gene lost 7 bases and the J gene lost 6 bases, with 15 bases spanning the gap. Here immunoSEQ multiplex PCR was the method, and the copy in TCRdb shows in-frame clones only, minus some. The sample holds about 360,000 clones, 80% to 90% seen once. The TCR was taken from a woman between 18 and 29 years old in good health and CMV-seronegative. Sequenced input: PBMCs. The V and J genes are TRBV19 and TRBJ1-2; a possible D gene is TRBD1 (5 bases). Here the CDR3 DNA reads TGTGCCAGTACCCAGGGAGGGATGGATGGCTACACCTTC. Translation gives CASTQGGMDGYTF.